This record looks at one TCR beta chain sequence and its context. The sample comes from a study of blood T cell repertoires in COVID-19. Turning to the study itself: Samples came from the United States, Italy and Spain, spanning acute and convalescent COVID-19. Sample material is recorded as cDNA or gDNA derived from T cells, B-cell-depleted T cells, or PBMCs.

Produced via immunoSEQ multiplex PCR; TCRdb's table is partial and in-frame only. This table has under 200,000 clones, over 70% appearing once. Germline V lookup: CDR1 WNHNN, CDR2 SYGVQD (reference sequence). The germline V and J ends were trimmed by 4 bases and 8 bases, with 17 bases remaining between them. CDR3 length: 15 amino acids. The specimen sequenced was peripheral blood. The chain is built from TRBV10-1 and TRBJ1-4; D is undetermined. The TCR sequence derives from a woman aged 55-70 years with acute or convalescent COVID-19. For the CDR3, the DNA is TGCGCCAGCAGTGGCGGAGGAGCGGAAAAGGAAAAACTGTTTTTT. It translates to CASSGGGAEKEKLFF.